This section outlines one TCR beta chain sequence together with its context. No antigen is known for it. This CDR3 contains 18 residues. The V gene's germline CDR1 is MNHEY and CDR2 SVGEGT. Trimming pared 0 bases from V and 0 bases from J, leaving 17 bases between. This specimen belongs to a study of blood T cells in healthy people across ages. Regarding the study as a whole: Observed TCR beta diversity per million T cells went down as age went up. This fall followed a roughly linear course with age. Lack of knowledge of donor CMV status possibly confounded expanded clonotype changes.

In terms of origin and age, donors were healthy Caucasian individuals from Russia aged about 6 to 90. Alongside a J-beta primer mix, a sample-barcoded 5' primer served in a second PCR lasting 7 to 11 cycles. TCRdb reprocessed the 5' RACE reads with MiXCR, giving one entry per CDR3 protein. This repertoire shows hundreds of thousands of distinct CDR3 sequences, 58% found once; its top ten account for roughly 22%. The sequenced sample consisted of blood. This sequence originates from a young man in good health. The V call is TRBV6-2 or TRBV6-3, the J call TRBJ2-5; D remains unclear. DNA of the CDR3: TGTGCCAGCAGTTACTCGACCCTGACCAGGATAGACCAAGAGACCCAGTACTTC. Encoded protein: CASSYSTLTRIDQETQYF.